Listed below are T cell receptor beta chains from one sample, sequenced in a study of T cell responses to AZD1222 COVID-19 vaccine. Using immunoSEQ multiplex PCR, the repertoire was profiled, and TCRdb retains in-frame clones only, with some absent. The sample includes about 120,000 clones, about 88% of them seen just once. The sample was peripheral blood, taken 28 days after the second AZD1222 dose. Receptors originate from an adult who received the AZD1222 COVID-19 vaccine. CDR3s include the opening cysteine and the closing phenylalanine or tryptophan. The order of the fields is V gene, D gene, J gene, clone size, CDR3 protein, CDR3 DNA. The D gene is left open where the match is weak. The listing skips clone size in some rows; elsewhere it reads once, few, many or a size class.

>TRBV7-2|-|TRBJ2-7|once
CASSPARGFSYEQYF
TGTGCCAGCAGCCCCGCCCGGGGTTTCTCCTACGAGCAGTACTTC
>TRBV7-2|-|TRBJ2-7|-
CASSSINEQYF
TGTGCCAGCAGCTCAATCAACGAGCAGTACTTC
>TRBV7-9|-|TRBJ2-2|-
CASSLSPGLTGELFF
TGTGCCAGCAGCTTAAGCCCGGGGCTCACCGGGGAGCTGTTTTTT
>TRBV11-2|-|TRBJ2-1|-
CASSHLAGSSYNEQFF
TGTGCCAGCAGCCACCTGGCCGGTAGCTCCTACAATGAGCAGTTCTTC
>TRBV27|-|TRBJ1-1|-
CASSIQGNTEAFF
TGTGCCAGTTCAATTCAGGGGAACACTGAAGCTTTCTTT
>TRBV9|TRBD1|TRBJ2-1|few
CASGGQGQFNEQFF
TGTGCCAGCGGTGGACAGGGTCAGTTCAATGAGCAGTTCTTC
>TRBV6-2/TRBV6-3|TRBD1|TRBJ1-5|-
CASSHLEGQGPLSNQPQHF
TGTGCCAGCAGTCACCTTGAGGGACAGGGGCCGCTAAGCAATCAGCCCCAGCATTTT
>TRBV19|-|TRBJ1-1|-
CASTEGLNTEAFF
TGTGCCAGTACCGAGGGCTTGAACACTGAAGCTTTCTTT
>TRBV28|TRBD2|TRBJ2-4|-
CASSKMGLAGPSNIQYF
TGTGCCAGCAGTAAGATGGGACTAGCGGGGCCGTCCAACATTCAGTACTTC
>TRBV6-5|-|TRBJ1-1|-
CASSYGRGVRAFF
TGTGCCAGCAGTTACGGCAGGGGAGTGAGGGCTTTCTTT
>TRBV7-9|TRBD2|TRBJ2-3|once
CASSLSGGFTDTQYF
TGTGCCAGCAGCCTTAGCGGGGGCTTCACAGATACGCAGTATTTT
>TRBV10-3|TRBD1|TRBJ1-2|-
CAISDRGQGKEGYTF
TGTGCCATCAGTGACAGGGGACAGGGCAAGGAAGGCTACACCTTC
>TRBV30|-|TRBJ2-3|-
CAWSVPGYTQYF
TGTGCCTGGAGTGTGCCCGGGTATACGCAGTATTTT
>TRBV6-5|-|TRBJ2-3|-
CASSYSRASDTQYF
TGTGCCAGCAGTTACTCAAGGGCTTCAGATACGCAGTATTTT
>TRBV30|-|TRBJ2-1|-
CAWSVLWPEQFF
TGTGCCTGGAGTGTACTCTGGCCCGAGCAGTTCTTC
>TRBV5-1|TRBD2|TRBJ2-3|-
CASSLGVAGGSDTQYF
TGCGCCAGCAGCTTGGGAGTAGCGGGGGGTTCAGATACGCAGTATTTT
>TRBV27|TRBD1|TRBJ2-6|few
CASSHRGYGSGANVLTF
TGTGCCAGCAGCCACAGGGGATACGGGTCTGGGGCCAACGTCCTGACTTTC
>TRBV30|-|TRBJ1-6|-
CAWNPGGNSPLHF
TGTGCCTGGAACCCTGGAGGTAATTCACCCCTCCACTTT
>TRBV19|-|TRBJ1-6|-
CASTGEANSPLHF
TGTGCCAGTACTGGGGAGGCTAATTCACCCCTCCACTTT
>TRBV3-1/TRBV3-2|-|TRBJ1-4|-
CASSQEEVGGTNEKLFF
TGTGCCAGCAGCCAAGAAGAAGTCGGGGGCACTAATGAAAAACTGTTTTTT
>TRBV5-1|TRBD1|TRBJ1-4|-
CASRGLGTGEEKLFF
TGCGCCAGCAGGGGGTTGGGGACAGGGGAAGAAAAACTGTTTTTT
>TRBV2|TRBD1|TRBJ1-5|once
CASSVDRDGNQPQHF
TGTGCCAGCAGTGTGGACAGGGACGGCAATCAGCCCCAGCATTTT
>TRBV5-6|-|TRBJ2-7|-
CASSPGRNYRGVHEQYF
TGTGCCAGCAGCCCGGGGAGAAATTATAGGGGTGTCCACGAGCAGTACTTC
>TRBV18|-|TRBJ1-2|-
CASSPLLANYGYTF
TGTGCCAGCTCACCACTCTTAGCTAACTATGGCTACACCTTC
>TRBV5-1|-|TRBJ1-4|-
CASSFSRTNEKLFF
TGCGCCAGCAGCTTCAGCCGTACTAATGAAAAACTGTTTTTT
>TRBV5-1|-|TRBJ2-3|-
CASSLGPSLDTQYF
TGCGCCAGCAGCTTGGGCCCCTCACTAGATACGCAGTATTTT
>TRBV28|-|TRBJ2-3|once
CASKEGQSHTDTQYF
TGTGCCAGCAAAGAAGGACAATCACACACAGATACGCAGTATTTT
>TRBV6-4|-|TRBJ2-2|-
CASSDSQKGTENTGELFF
TGTGCCAGCAGTGACTCACAAAAAGGGACGGAGAACACCGGGGAGCTGTTTTTT
>TRBV28|TRBD1|TRBJ1-3|-
CASRSRDRGSLSGNTIYF
TGTGCCAGCAGGTCCCGGGACAGGGGCTCCCTCTCTGGAAACACCATATATTTT
>TRBV7-9|-|TRBJ1-1|-
CAFGAGRDTEAFF
TGTGCCTTTGGGGCCGGCCGCGACACTGAAGCTTTCTTT
>TRBV30|-|TRBJ1-6|-
CAWSIPAGFGSPLHF
TGTGCCTGGAGTATTCCCGCGGGGTTCGGTTCACCCCTCCACTTT
>TRBV7-8|-|TRBJ2-1|-
CASSLENNEQFF
TGTGCCAGCAGCTTAGAGAACAATGAGCAGTTCTTC
>TRBV7-8|-|TRBJ2-7|-
CASSLAILEIVYEQYF
TGTGCCAGCAGCTTAGCCATACTAGAGATCGTTTACGAGCAGTACTTC
>TRBV6-2/TRBV6-3|TRBD2|TRBJ2-2|-
CASSYAGANTGELFF
TGTGCCAGCAGTTATGCGGGGGCGAACACCGGGGAGCTGTTTTTT
>TRBV15|TRBD1|TRBJ2-5|-
CATSGDRGRETQYF
TGTGCCACCAGCGGAGACAGGGGCCGGGAGACCCAGTACTTC
>TRBV30|TRBD1|TRBJ2-3|-
CAWMRSGGSSTDTQYF
TGTGCCTGGATGCGCTCAGGGGGCTCGAGCACAGATACGCAGTATTTT
>TRBV2|TRBD2|TRBJ2-1|-
CASSGAGGLYNEQFF
TGTGCCAGCAGTGGGGCGGGGGGGCTCTACAATGAGCAGTTCTTC
>TRBV7-6|-|TRBJ1-4|once
CASSLRNSVGEKLFF
TGTGCCAGCAGCTTAAGGAACTCGGTGGGAGAAAAACTGTTTTTT
>TRBV5-6|-|TRBJ2-1|-
CASSRLTARGAFSNEQFF
TGTGCCAGCAGCCGTCTTACCGCTAGGGGGGCTTTTAGTAATGAGCAGTTCTTC
>TRBV19|-|TRBJ2-5|-
CATPPGTQYF
TGTGCCACCCCCCCGGGGACCCAGTACTTC
>TRBV20-1|-|TRBJ1-2|-
CSAAVSRGYTF
TGCAGTGCGGCCGTTAGCAGGGGCTACACCTTC
>TRBV11-2|TRBD1|TRBJ2-7|-
CASSLGGRGTYEQYF
TGTGCCAGCAGCTTAGGGGGCAGGGGGACCTACGAGCAGTACTTC
>TRBV5-5|-|TRBJ2-1|-
CASEGGTQKYNEQFF
TGTGCCAGCGAGGGGGGAACGCAGAAATACAATGAGCAGTTCTTC
>TRBV1|-|TRBJ1-2|-
CTSSHVRTGTGSMFYGYTF
TGCACCAGCAGCCACGTTAGGACAGGTACGGGTTCGATGTTCTATGGCTACACCTTC
>TRBV5-1|-|TRBJ2-7|once
CASTLDEQYF
TGCGCCAGCACCCTAGACGAGCAGTACTTC
>TRBV27|-|TRBJ1-2|-
CASRGRAGPLYGYTF
TGTGCCAGCAGGGGGAGGGCAGGTCCCCTCTATGGCTACACCTTC
>TRBV16|-|TRBJ2-2|-
CASSPKRHYTGELFF
TGTGCCAGCAGTCCTAAGCGACATTACACCGGGGAGCTGTTTTTT
>TRBV7-2|-|TRBJ1-1|-
CASSPVPGAGEAFF
TGTGCCAGCAGCCCCGTACCGGGGGCAGGTGAAGCTTTCTTT
>TRBV6-2/TRBV6-3|-|TRBJ2-3|-
CASSLLASRGDTQYF
TGTGCCAGCAGTCTACTGGCCTCGCGAGGGGATACGCAGTATTTT
>TRBV7-9|-|TRBJ1-2|-
CASSLVQSGYTF
TGTGCCAGCAGCTTAGTTCAGAGTGGCTACACCTTC
>TRBV3-1/TRBV3-2|-|TRBJ1-1|-
CASSQDHGVTAFF
TGTGCCAGCAGCCAAGATCACGGAGTGACAGCTTTCTTT
>TRBV25-1|-|TRBJ2-2|once
CASFRENTGELFF
TGTGCCAGCTTCCGGGAGAACACCGGGGAGCTGTTTTTT
>TRBV27|-|TRBJ1-1|-
CASRPRTVHTEAFF
TGTGCCAGCAGACCGAGGACAGTTCACACTGAAGCTTTCTTT
>TRBV6-4|-|TRBJ2-1|once
CASSVDSFSYNEQFF
TGTGCCAGCAGTGTAGACAGCTTCTCTTACAATGAGCAGTTCTTC
>TRBV7-8|-|TRBJ2-3|-
CASRQTTSTDTQYF
TGTGCCAGCAGACAAACCACTAGCACAGATACGCAGTATTTT
>TRBV25-1|-|TRBJ1-5|-
CASTGPGDQPQHF
TGTGCCAGCACTGGGCCCGGGGATCAGCCCCAGCATTTT
>TRBV9|-|TRBJ1-4|-
CASSPTWSWAEKLFF
TGTGCCAGCAGCCCAACCTGGTCCTGGGCTGAAAAACTGTTTTTT
>TRBV19|-|TRBJ1-3|-
CASSARAPGNTIYF
TGTGCCAGTAGTGCCCGGGCCCCGGGAAACACCATATATTTT
>TRBV2|-|TRBJ1-2|-
CASSGNYGYTF
TGTGCCAGCAGTGGCAACTATGGCTACACCTTC
>TRBV6-2/TRBV6-3|-|TRBJ2-7|-
CASSYPRTNAFHEQYF
TGTGCCAGCAGTTACCCCCGGACAAACGCCTTCCACGAGCAGTACTTC